The subject of this entry is one T cell receptor beta chain. Its antigen is undetermined. The data belong to a study of cytomegalovirus exposure and HLA in healthy donors. Whole-study findings and limits: Beyond CMV serostatus, there was no information to go on about immune exposure. Looking again later, the authors saw that most CMV-associated TCR beta chains seemed HLA-restricted.

There are 13 residues in the CDR3. The germline V gene encodes CDR1 SGHRS and CDR2 YFSETQ. The ends were cut back, 4 bases at V and 4 bases at J, with 11 bases in the middle. 13 Jbeta primers and 60 Vbeta primers were used for the PCR. Assay used: immunoSEQ multiplex PCR; TCRdb lists only in-frame clones, some missing. This table holds about 140,000 clones, roughly 87% found once. The V and J genes are TRBV5-1 and TRBJ1-1, with D perhaps matching TRBD1 (5 bases). Sequencing input: PBMCs. This sequence originates from a woman aged 40 to 50 in good health and CMV-seronegative. The CDR3 loop is CASSQPGGTEAFF. The CDR3 DNA is TGCGCCAGCAGCCAGCCCGGGGGCACTGAAGCTTTCTTT.